This section outlines one T cell receptor beta chain sequence together with its context. Its target is unknown. This entry belongs to a study of pediatric ulcerative colitis. As for the study in general: Most patients had pancolitis, and two had left-sided colitis. The study, taken as a whole, reports: Acute severe colitis showed lower rectal diversity from clonal expansions. Blood-rectal clonal overlap within each person was significantly higher in ulcerative colitis patients than controls.

This table comes from immunoSEQ multiplex PCR, and its TCRdb copy is limited to in-frame clones, with some not included. Among tens of thousands of clones listed, around 80% were seen once. CDR1 PRHDT and CDR2 FYEKMQ come from the germline V gene (reference sequence). The CDR3 consists of 12 residues. V lost 5 bases to trimming and J lost 7 bases, with 11 bases between them. At colonoscopy, a blood sample was also collected. The sequenced material came from blood. The V call is TRBV13, the J call TRBJ1-1; D ambiguous. This TCR derives from a boy between 10 and 17 years old with moderate ulcerative colitis. CDR3 region: CASSIRAGEAFF. CDR3 nucleotides: TGTGCCAGCAGCATTCGGGCCGGTGAAGCTTTCTTT.